This T cell receptor beta chain was retrieved from a study of blood T cells in healthy people across ages. Germline V gene data show CDR1 as SGHAT and CDR2 as FQNNGV. The CDR3 loop spans 14 amino acids. V lost 3 bases and J 6 bases, leaving 12 bases between the germline ends. Remarks on this clonotype: The antigen is undetermined.

Donor samples were obtained from healthy Caucasian individuals from Russia, aged about 6 to 95. Isolated PBMCs totaled at least 6.5 million in each sample. A second roughly 6 to 11 cycle PCR used barcoded and J-beta primers. TCRdb recomputed calls from the 5' RACE reads with MiXCR, one row per CDR3 protein. The repertoire holds approximately 850,000 distinct CDR3 sequences, with roughly 64% as singletons. Study results and limitations: Older age coincided with a roughly linear decline in TCR beta diversity per million T cells.

This chain uses TRBV11-2 with TRBJ2-1; D is perhaps TRBD2 (6 bases). The sample taken for sequencing was blood. The sequence derives from a young man in good health. CDR3: CASSFSGVPNEQFF. The CDR3 region has the DNA TGTGCCAGCAGCTTTTCGGGGGTGCCCAATGAGCAGTTCTTC.